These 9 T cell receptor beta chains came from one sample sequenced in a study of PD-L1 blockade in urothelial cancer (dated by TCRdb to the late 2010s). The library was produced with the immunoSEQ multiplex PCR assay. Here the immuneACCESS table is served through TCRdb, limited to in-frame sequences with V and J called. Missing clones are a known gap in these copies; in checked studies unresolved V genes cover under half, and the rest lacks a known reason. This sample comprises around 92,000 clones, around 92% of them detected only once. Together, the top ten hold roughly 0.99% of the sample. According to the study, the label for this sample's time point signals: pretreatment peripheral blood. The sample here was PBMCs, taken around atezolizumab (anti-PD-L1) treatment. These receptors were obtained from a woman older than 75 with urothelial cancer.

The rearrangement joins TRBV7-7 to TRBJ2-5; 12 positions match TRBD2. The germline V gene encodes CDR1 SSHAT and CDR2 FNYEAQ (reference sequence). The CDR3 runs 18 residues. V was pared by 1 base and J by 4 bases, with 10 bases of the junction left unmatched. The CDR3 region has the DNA TGTGCCAGCAGCTTAGGCTTGCTAGCGGGAGGGCCTGGAGAGACCCAGTACTTC. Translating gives CASSLGLLAGGPGETQYF. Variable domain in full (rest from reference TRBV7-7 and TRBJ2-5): GAGVSQSPRYKVTKRGQDVTLRCDPISSHATLYWYQQALGQGPEFLTYFNYEAQPDKSGLPSDRFSAERPEGSISTLTIQRTEQRDSAMYRCASSLGLLAGGPGETQYFGPGTRLLVL.

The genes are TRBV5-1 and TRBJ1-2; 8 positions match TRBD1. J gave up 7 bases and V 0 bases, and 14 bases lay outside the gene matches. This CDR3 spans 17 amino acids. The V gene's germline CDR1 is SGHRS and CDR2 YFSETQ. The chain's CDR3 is CASSLDGTGHAVGGYTF. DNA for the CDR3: TGCGCCAGCAGCTTGGACGGGACAGGTCATGCAGTAGGTGGCTACACCTTC.

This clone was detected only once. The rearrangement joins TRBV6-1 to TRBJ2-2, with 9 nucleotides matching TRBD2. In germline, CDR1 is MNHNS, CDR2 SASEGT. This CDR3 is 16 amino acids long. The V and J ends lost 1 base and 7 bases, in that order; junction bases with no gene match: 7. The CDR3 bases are TGTGCCAGCAGTGAAGAGGTTAGCGGGAGTGACGGGGAGCTGTTTTTT. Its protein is CASSEEVSGSDGELFF.

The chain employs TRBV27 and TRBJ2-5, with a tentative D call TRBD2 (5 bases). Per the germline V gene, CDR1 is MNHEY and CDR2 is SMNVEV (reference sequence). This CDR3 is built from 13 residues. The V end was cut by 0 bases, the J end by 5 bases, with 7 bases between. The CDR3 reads CASSLSREETQYF. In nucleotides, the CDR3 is TGTGCCAGCAGTTTATCGAGGGAGGAGACCCAGTACTTC.

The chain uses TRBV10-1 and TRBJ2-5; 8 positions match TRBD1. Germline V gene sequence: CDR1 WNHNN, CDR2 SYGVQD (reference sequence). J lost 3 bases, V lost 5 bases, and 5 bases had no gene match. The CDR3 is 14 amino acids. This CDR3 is CASSWKDREETQYF. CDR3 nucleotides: TGCGCCAGCAGTTGGAAGGACAGGGAAGAGACCCAGTACTTC.

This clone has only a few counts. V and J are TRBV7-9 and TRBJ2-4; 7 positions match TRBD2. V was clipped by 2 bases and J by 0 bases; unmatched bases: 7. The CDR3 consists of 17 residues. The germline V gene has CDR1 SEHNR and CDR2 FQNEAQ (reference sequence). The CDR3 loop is CASSLNPSGLAKNIQYF. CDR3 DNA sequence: TGTGCCAGCAGCTTAAACCCTAGCGGCCTAGCCAAAAACATTCAGTACTTC.

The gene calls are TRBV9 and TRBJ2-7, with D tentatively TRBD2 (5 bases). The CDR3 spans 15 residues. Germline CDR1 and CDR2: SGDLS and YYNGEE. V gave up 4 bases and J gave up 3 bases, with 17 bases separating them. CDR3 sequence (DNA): TGTGCCAGCAGCACCCGAACCCAGAGCGGCTACGAGCAGTACTTC. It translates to CASSTRTQSGYEQYF.

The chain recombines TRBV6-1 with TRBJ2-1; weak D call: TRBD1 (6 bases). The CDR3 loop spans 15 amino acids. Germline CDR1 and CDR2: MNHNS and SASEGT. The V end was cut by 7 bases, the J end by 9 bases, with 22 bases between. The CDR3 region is CASIRRQGTFGEQFF. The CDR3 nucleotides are TGTGCCAGCATCAGGAGGCAGGGGACCTTCGGTGAGCAGTTCTTC.

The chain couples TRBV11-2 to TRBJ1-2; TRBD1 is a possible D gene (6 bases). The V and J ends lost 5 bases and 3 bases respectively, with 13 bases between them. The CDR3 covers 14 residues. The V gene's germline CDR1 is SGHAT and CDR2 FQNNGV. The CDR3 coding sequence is TGTGCCAGCAGCAGAGACAGGTTGGACTATGGCTACACCTTC. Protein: CASSRDRLDYGYTF. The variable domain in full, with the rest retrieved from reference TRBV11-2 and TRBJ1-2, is EAGVAQSPRYKIIEKRQSVAFWCNPISGHATLYWYQQILGQGPKLLIQFQNNGVVDDSQLPKDRFSAERLKGVDSTLKIQPAKLEDSAVYLCASSRDRLDYGYTFGSGTRLTVV.